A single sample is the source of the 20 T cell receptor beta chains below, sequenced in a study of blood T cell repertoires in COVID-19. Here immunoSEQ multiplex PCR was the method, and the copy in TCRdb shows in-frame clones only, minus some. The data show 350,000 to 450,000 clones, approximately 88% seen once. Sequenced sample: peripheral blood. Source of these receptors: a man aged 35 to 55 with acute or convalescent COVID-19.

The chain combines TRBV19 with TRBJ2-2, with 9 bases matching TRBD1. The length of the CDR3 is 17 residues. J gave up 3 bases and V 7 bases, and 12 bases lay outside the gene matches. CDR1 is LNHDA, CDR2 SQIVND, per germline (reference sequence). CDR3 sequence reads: CASKGQTGGRDTGELFF. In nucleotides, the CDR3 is TGTGCCAGTAAGGGGCAAACAGGGGGCCGGGACACCGGGGAGCTGTTTTTT.

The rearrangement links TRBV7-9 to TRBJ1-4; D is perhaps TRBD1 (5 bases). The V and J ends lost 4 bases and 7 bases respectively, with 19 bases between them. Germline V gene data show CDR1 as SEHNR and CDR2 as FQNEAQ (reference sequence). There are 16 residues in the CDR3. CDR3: CASSSGQTVWGEKLFF. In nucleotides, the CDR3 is TGTGCCAGCAGCTCCGGTCAGACAGTATGGGGTGAAAAACTGTTTTTT.

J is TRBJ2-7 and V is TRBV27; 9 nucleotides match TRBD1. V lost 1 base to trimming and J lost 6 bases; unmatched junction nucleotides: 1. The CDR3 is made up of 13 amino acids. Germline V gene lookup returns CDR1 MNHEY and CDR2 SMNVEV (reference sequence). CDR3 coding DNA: TGTGCCAGCAGTTTATGGACAGGGGTCGAGCAGTACTTC. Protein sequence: CASSLWTGVEQYF.

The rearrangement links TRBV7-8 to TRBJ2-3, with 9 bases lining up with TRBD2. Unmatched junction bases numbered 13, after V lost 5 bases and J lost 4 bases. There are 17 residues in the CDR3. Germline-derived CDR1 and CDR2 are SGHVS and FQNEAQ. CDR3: CASSGRRAGGIPDTQYF. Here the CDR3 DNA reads TGTGCCAGCAGCGGCAGGAGAGCGGGAGGAATACCAGATACGCAGTATTTT.

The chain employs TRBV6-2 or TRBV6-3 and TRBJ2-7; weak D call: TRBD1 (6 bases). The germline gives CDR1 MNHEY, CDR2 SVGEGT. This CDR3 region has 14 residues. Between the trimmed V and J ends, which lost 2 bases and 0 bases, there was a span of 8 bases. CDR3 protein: CASSYRDNSYEQYF. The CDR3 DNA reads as TGTGCCAGCAGTTACAGGGACAACTCCTACGAGCAGTACTTC.

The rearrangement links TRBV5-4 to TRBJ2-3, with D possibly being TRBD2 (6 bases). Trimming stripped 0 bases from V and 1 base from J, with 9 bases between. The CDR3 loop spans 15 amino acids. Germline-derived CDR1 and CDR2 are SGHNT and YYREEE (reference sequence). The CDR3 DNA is TGTGCCAGCAGCTTGGCAGTAGCGGGCACAGATACGCAGTATTTT. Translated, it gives CASSLAVAGTDTQYF. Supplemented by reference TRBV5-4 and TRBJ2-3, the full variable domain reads ETGVTQSPTHLIKTRGQQVTLRCSSQSGHNTVSWYQQALGQGPQFIFQYYREEENGRGNFPPRFSGLQFPNYSSELNVNALELDDSALYLCASSLAVAGTDTQYFGPGTRLTVL.

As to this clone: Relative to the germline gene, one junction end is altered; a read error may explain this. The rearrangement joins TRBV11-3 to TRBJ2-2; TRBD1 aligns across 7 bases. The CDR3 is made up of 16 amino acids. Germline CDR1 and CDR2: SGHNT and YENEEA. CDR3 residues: CASSLDRVELSGELFF. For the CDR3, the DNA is TGTGCCAGCAGCCTAGACAGGGTTGAACTCTCCGGGGAGCTGTTTTTT.

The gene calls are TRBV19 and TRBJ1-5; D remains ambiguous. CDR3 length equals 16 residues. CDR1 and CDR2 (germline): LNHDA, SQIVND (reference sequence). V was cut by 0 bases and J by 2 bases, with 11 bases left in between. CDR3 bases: TGTGCCAGTAGTATAGATATCGGAGATGGCAATCAGCCCCAGCATTTT. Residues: CASSIDIGDGNQPQHF.

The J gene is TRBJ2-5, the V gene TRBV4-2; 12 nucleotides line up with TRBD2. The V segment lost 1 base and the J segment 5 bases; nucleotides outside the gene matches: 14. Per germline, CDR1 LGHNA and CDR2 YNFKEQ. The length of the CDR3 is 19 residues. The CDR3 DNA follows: TGTGCCAGCAGCCAAGTCCTAGCGGGGGGGCAGGTTGGTGCGGAGACCCAGTACTTC. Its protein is CASSQVLAGGQVGAETQYF.

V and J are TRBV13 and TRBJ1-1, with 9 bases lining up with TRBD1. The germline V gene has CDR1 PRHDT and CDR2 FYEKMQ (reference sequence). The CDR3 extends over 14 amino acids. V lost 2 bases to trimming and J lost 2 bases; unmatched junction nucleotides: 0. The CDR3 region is CASSLTGGNTEAFF. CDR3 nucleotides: TGTGCCAGCAGCTTAACAGGGGGCAACACTGAAGCTTTCTTT.

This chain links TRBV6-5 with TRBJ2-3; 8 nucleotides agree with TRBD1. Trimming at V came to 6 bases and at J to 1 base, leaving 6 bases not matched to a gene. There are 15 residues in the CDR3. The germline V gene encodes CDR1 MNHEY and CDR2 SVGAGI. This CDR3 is CASSPTGEGTDTQYF. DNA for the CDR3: TGTGCCAGCAGCCCGACAGGGGAGGGCACAGATACGCAGTATTTT.

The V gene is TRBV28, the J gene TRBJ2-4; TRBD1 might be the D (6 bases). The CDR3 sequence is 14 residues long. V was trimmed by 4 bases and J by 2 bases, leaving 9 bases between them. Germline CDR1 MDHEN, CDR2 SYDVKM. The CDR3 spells CASSSRDTKNIQYF. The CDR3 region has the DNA TGTGCCAGCAGTTCCCGGGACACCAAAAACATTCAGTACTTC.

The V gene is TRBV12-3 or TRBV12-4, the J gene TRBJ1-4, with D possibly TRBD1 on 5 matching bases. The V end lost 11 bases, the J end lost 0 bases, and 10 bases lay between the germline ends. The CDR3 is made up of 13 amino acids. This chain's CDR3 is CAGGETTNEKLFF. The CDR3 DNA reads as TGTGCCGGAGGGGAGACAACTAATGAAAAACTGTTTTTT.

The CDR3 coding sequence is TGTGCCAGCAGTCTAAGGACAGGGGGCGACTATGGCTACACCTTC. This translates into CASSLRTGGDYGYTF. The chain is built from TRBV6-2 or TRBV6-3 and TRBJ1-2, with 11 bases aligning to TRBD1. The germline V gene has CDR1 MNHEY and CDR2 SVGEGT. The ends lost 5 bases at V and 3 bases at J; junction bases unmatched: 5. This CDR3 is built from 15 residues.

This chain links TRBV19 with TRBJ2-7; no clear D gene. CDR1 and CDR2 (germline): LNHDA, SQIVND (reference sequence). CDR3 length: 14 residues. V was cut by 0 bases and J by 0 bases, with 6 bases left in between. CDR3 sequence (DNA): TGTGCCAGTAGTATAGATAGCCTCTCCTACGAGCAGTACTTC. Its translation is CASSIDSLSYEQYF.

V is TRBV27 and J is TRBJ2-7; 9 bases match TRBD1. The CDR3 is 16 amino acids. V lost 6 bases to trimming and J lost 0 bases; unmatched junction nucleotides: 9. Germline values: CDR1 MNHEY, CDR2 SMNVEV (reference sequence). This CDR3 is CASSPGQGRSSYEQYF. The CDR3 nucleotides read TGTGCCAGCAGCCCCGGACAGGGGAGAAGCTCCTACGAGCAGTACTTC.

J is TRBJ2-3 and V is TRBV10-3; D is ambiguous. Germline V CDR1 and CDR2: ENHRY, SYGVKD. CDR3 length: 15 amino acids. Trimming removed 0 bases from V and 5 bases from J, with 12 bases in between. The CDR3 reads CAISESRNNEDTQYF. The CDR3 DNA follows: TGTGCCATCAGTGAGTCCCGTAACAACGAAGATACGCAGTATTTT.

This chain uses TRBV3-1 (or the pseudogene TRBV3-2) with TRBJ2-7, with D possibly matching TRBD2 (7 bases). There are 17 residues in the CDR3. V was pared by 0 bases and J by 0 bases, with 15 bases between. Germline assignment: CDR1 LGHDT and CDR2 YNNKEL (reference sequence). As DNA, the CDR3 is TGTGCCAGCAGCCAAGATAGGGGGGGAGGTGCCTCCTACGAGCAGTACTTC. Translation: CASSQDRGGGASYEQYF.

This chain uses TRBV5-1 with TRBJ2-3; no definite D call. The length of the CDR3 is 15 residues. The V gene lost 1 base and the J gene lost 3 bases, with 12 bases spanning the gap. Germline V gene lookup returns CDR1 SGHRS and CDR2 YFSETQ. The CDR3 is CASSLTGLRTDTQYF. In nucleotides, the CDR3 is TGCGCCAGCAGCTTGACTGGATTGAGGACAGATACGCAGTATTTT.

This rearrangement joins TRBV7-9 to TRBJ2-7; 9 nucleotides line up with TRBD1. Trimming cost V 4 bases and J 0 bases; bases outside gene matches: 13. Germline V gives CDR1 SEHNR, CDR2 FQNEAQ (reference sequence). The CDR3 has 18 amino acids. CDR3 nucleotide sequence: TGTGCCAGCAGCTCCCTTCCCGGACAGGGGAAGAGCTCCTACGAGCAGTACTTC. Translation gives CASSSLPGQGKSSYEQYF.